A single sample gave rise to the 11 T cell receptor beta chains below, sequenced in a study of vaccination and CD4 T cells after COVID-19. Cultured CD4+ T-cell DNA underwent Oncomine TCR Beta short-read sequencing. TCRdb processed the PCR reads anew with MiXCR; each CDR3 protein has one entry. The table includes some 6,900 distinct CDR3 sequences, 18% detected once. For these receptors, no antigen is known. Regarding treatment: roughly 10-day PBMC culture with coronavirus spike peptide pools or control peptides (ViraFEST assay). Sequencing was done on a sample of CD4+ T cells from blood, cultured in vitro. All receptors derive from a human donor who had recovered from COVID-19.

This sequence joins TRBV28 and TRBJ1-1; 10 nucleotides line up with TRBD1. Trimming removed 10 bases from V and 5 bases from J; junction bases left unmatched: 1. The CDR3 extends over 11 amino acids. Germline V gene lookup returns CDR1 MDHEN and CDR2 SYDVKM. The CDR3 coding sequence is TGTGCCACGGGACAGGGGACTGAAGCTTTCTTT. It is translated as CATGQGTEAFF.

This chain joins TRBV10-3 and TRBJ2-1, with D unresolved. The V gene's germline CDR1 is ENHRY and CDR2 SYGVKD. This CDR3 region has 17 residues. Trimming left V 3 bases short and J 4 bases short, with 19 bases between. CDR3: CAISEIFGEAGYNEQFF. DNA for the CDR3: TGTGCCATCAGTGAAATATTCGGCGAGGCCGGATACAATGAGCAGTTCTTC.

This clonotype has only a few counts. The chain is built from TRBV25-1 and TRBJ2-7; unclear D gene. Germline assignment: CDR1 MGHDK and CDR2 SYGVNS. CDR3 size: 14 residues. The germline V and J ends were trimmed by 2 bases and 2 bases, with 10 bases remaining between them. CDR3 nucleotide sequence: TGTGCCAGCAGTGAACGTAGGAGCGCCTACGAGCAGTACTTC. This codes for CASSERRSAYEQYF.

The chain is built from TRBV7-2 and TRBJ1-1; D perhaps matches TRBD1 (5 bases). The germline V gene encodes CDR1 SGHTA and CDR2 FQGNSA. Deletions cut 3 bases from V and 2 bases from J, with 16 bases between. CDR3 length equals 16 residues. Written as DNA, the CDR3 is TGTGCCAGCAGCTTTTGGCCGGGACGGAAAAACACTGAAGCTTTCTTT. As protein: CASSFWPGRKNTEAFF.

The chain recombines TRBV30 with TRBJ2-1; D gene ambiguous. Trimming removed 4 bases at V and 8 bases at J, with 15 bases between. The germline gives CDR1 GTSNPN, CDR2 SVGIG (reference sequence). The CDR3 loop spans 13 amino acids. Written as DNA, the CDR3 is TGTGCCTGGACCTCCTCCGTCGGTTATGAGCAGTTCTTC. This codes for CAWTSSVGYEQFF.

This chain uses TRBV11-2 with TRBJ2-5; D might be TRBD2 (7 bases). V was cut by 5 bases and J by 5 bases, with 21 bases left in between. The CDR3 contains 16 residues. The germline V gene has CDR1 SGHAT and CDR2 FQNNGV. This CDR3 is CASSRLGGQVGETQYF. The CDR3 DNA follows: TGTGCCAGCAGCCGATTGGGGGGGCAGGTGGGCGAGACCCAGTACTTC.

The chain uses TRBV20-1 and TRBJ2-3; 8 bases line up with TRBD2. CDR3 length: 17 residues. The V and J ends lost 0 bases and 4 bases, in that order; junction bases with no gene match: 12. Germline V CDR1 and CDR2: DFQATT, SNEGSKA (reference sequence). The chain's CDR3 is CSARDPWASGRADTQYF. CDR3 coding DNA: TGCAGTGCTAGAGATCCTTGGGCTAGCGGGCGGGCAGATACGCAGTATTTT.

This clonotype was counted only a few times. The chain carries TRBV20-1 and TRBJ1-3; D gene uncertain. The CDR3 is 13 amino acids. The ends were cut back, 3 bases at V and 0 bases at J, with 6 bases in the middle. Germline-derived CDR1 and CDR2 are DFQATT and SNEGSKA (reference sequence). The CDR3 protein is CSARDVSGNTIYF. In DNA form, the CDR3 reads TGCAGTGCTAGGGACGTCTCTGGAAACACCATATATTTT.

The table lists this clonotype with a few counts. This chain links TRBV5-1 with TRBJ1-1; D gene unclear. Germline CDR1 is SGHRS and CDR2 is YFSETQ. V lost 0 bases, J lost 5 bases, and 11 bases lay in between. The CDR3 covers 14 residues. CDR3 DNA sequence: TGCGCCAGCAGCTTGGCCATGGGCGGGACTGAAGCTTTCTTT. This sequence encodes CASSLAMGGTEAFF. Variable domain in full (rest from reference TRBV5-1 and TRBJ1-1): KAGVTQTPRYLIKTRGQQVTLSCSPISGHRSVSWYQQTPGQGLQFLFEYFSETQRNKGNFPGRFSGRQFSNSRSEMNVSTLELGDSALYLCASSLAMGGTEAFFGQGTRLTVV.

The V gene is TRBV24-1, the J gene TRBJ2-5, with 7 bases identical to TRBD1. Unmatched junction bases numbered 6, after V lost 4 bases and J lost 5 bases. This CDR3 has 14 amino acids. Germline V lookup: CDR1 KGHDR, CDR2 SFDVKD. This CDR3 reads CATSERQGRETQYF. CDR3 sequence (DNA): TGTGCCACCAGTGAGAGACAGGGTCGGGAGACCCAGTACTTC.

V is TRBV7-2 and J is TRBJ2-5, with 11 bases identical to TRBD2. The CDR3 is made up of 18 amino acids. Germline-derived CDR1 and CDR2 are SGHTA and FQGNSA. V was pared by 0 bases and J by 1 base, with 7 bases of the junction left unmatched. The CDR3, as DNA: TGTGCCAGCAGCTTAGCGAGGGCTAGCGGGGGGCTCCAAGAGACCCAGTACTTC. As protein: CASSLARASGGLQETQYF.